This T cell receptor (beta chain) was identified in a study of shared clonotypes between healthy human individuals. The data were produced by immunoSEQ multiplex PCR, yet TCRdb's version contains in-frame clones alone and is incomplete. The sample includes around 1.5 million clones, under 99% seen only once; the top ten take less than 0.55%. The CDR3 runs 15 residues. CDR1 LGHNA and CDR2 YNFKEQ come from the germline V gene. J gave up 2 bases and V 1 base, and 3 bases lay outside the gene matches. This TCR derives from a man aged 25-40 years in good health. This chain uses TRBV4-2 with TRBJ2-3; 7 bases map to TRBD2. Sequencing input: naive CD4+ T cells sorted from blood. Sample subset: CD45RA+ positively selected. Here the CDR3 reads CASSQGLAATDTQYF. The CDR3 DNA follows: TGTGCCAGCAGCCAAGGGCTAGCGGCCACAGATACGCAGTATTTT.